Shown below are 13 T cell receptor beta chains from a single sample sequenced in a study of T cell responses to AZD1222 COVID-19 vaccine. Profiled with immunoSEQ multiplex PCR; TCRdb holds only in-frame clones, not every one. The table lists about 120,000 clones, over 80% of them singletons. Source: peripheral blood, taken 28 days after the second AZD1222 dose. These receptor sequences come from an adult who received the AZD1222 COVID-19 vaccine.

This chain links TRBV3-1 (or the pseudogene TRBV3-2) with TRBJ2-2; D is unresolved. CDR1 is LGHDT and CDR2 is YNNKEL in the germline V gene (reference sequence). Trimming took 0 bases from V and 4 from J, leaving 3 bases between them. The CDR3 contains 13 residues. The CDR3: CASSQEVTGELFF. The CDR3 DNA follows: TGTGCCAGCAGCCAAGAAGTCACCGGGGAGCTGTTTTTT.

The chain recombines TRBV9 with TRBJ1-5; D is undetermined. The CDR3 length is 14 residues. V was clipped by 3 bases and J by 4 bases, with 11 bases between them. The germline V gene encodes CDR1 SGDLS and CDR2 YYNGEE. The CDR3 sequence is CASSGGGGNQPQHF. The CDR3 region has the DNA TGTGCCAGCAGCGGGGGAGGTGGGAATCAGCCCCAGCATTTT.

V usage is TRBV5-6 and J usage is TRBJ1-5; 9 positions match TRBD1. The length of the CDR3 is 15 residues. Germline-derived CDR1 and CDR2 are SGHDT and YYEEEE. Trimming at V came to 4 bases and at J to 4 bases, leaving 6 bases not matched to a gene. CDR3 bases: TGTGCCAGCAGCACCCTAGGACAGGGGAATCAGCCCCAGCATTTT. This encodes CASSTLGQGNQPQHF.

The CDR3 sequence is CASSSSGGAGYGYTF. The DNA of the CDR3 is TGTGCCAGTAGTAGTTCAGGGGGCGCTGGCTATGGCTACACCTTC. This rearrangement joins TRBV19 to TRBJ1-2; 8 nucleotides align to TRBD1. From germline, CDR1 is LNHDA and CDR2 SQIVND (reference sequence). J lost 4 bases, V lost 4 bases, and 8 bases had no gene match. CDR3 length equals 15 residues.

To note about this clone: The sample contains more than one DNA sequence encoding this CDR3. CDR3: CASSAGSSGNTIYF. The CDR3, as DNA: TGTGCCAGCAGTGCAGGATCGTCGGGAAACACCATATATTTT. J is TRBJ1-3 and V is TRBV2; unclear D gene. The CDR3 length is 14 residues. Trimming pared 4 bases from V and 4 bases from J, leaving 11 bases between. Germline CDR1 and CDR2: SNHLY and FYNNEI.

V and J are TRBV27 and TRBJ2-3; D gene ambiguous. The V gene's germline CDR1 is MNHEY and CDR2 SMNVEV (reference sequence). The CDR3 extends over 14 amino acids. V gave up 4 bases and J gave up 0 bases, with 8 bases separating them. Here the CDR3 DNA reads TGTGCCAGCAGTTCGCACTCTAGCACAGATACGCAGTATTTT. Its protein is CASSSHSSTDTQYF.

This rearrangement joins TRBV15 to TRBJ2-7; the D is unclear. Germline V lookup: CDR1 LNHNV, CDR2 YYDKDF (reference sequence). Trimming pared 5 bases from V and 1 base from J, leaving 12 bases between. The CDR3 contains 14 residues. The CDR3 here is CATSGRLDSYEQYF. The CDR3 nucleotides read TGTGCCACCAGCGGGCGACTGGATTCCTACGAGCAGTACTTC.

The CDR3 sequence: CASSRATGGQETQYF. In DNA, the CDR3 is TGCGCCAGCAGCCGCGCGACAGGGGGCCAAGAGACCCAGTACTTC. V gene TRBV5-1 combines with J gene TRBJ2-5; TRBD1 matches at 9 bases. V trimming: 4 bases; J trimming: 1 base; junction bases outside the gene matches: 5. Germline V lookup: CDR1 SGHRS, CDR2 YFSETQ. The CDR3 is 15 amino acids. The whole variable domain, filled in from reference TRBV5-1 and TRBJ2-5, reads KAGVTQTPRYLIKTRGQQVTLSCSPISGHRSVSWYQQTPGQGLQFLFEYFSETQRNKGNFPGRFSGRQFSNSRSEMNVSTLELGDSALYLCASSRATGGQETQYFGPGTRLLVL.

This chain joins TRBV10-3 and TRBJ2-2; D may be TRBD2 (5 bases). V lost 3 bases, J lost 5 bases, and 10 bases lay in between. Looked up from germline, CDR1 is ENHRY and CDR2 is SYGVKD. CDR3 length: 14 residues. CDR3 amino acids: CAISERWETGELFF. CDR3 nucleotide sequence: TGTGCCATCAGTGAAAGGTGGGAGACCGGGGAGCTGTTTTTT.

The rearrangement joins TRBV15 to TRBJ2-7; maybe TRBD2 (7 bases). Trimming removed 1 base from V and 2 bases from J, with 15 bases in between. Germline CDR1 is LNHNV and CDR2 is YYDKDF (reference sequence). This CDR3 spans 16 amino acids. CDR3: CATSRAGGRGPYEQYF. The CDR3 coding sequence is TGTGCCACCAGCAGAGCCGGGGGGCGGGGGCCCTACGAGCAGTACTTC. Full variable domain (missing parts from reference TRBV15 and TRBJ2-7): DAMVIQNPRYQVTQFGKPVTLSCSQTLNHNVMYWYQQKSSQAPKLLFHYYDKDFNNEADTPDNFQSRRPNTSFCFLDIRSPGLGDTAMYLCATSRAGGRGPYEQYFGPGTRLTVT.

The chain employs TRBV5-1 and TRBJ2-7; 13 bases align to TRBD2. There are 17 residues in the CDR3. Germline-derived CDR1 and CDR2 are SGHRS and YFSETQ. The V segment lost 5 bases and the J segment 5 bases; nucleotides outside the gene matches: 13. CDR3 DNA: TGCGCCAGCAGTAATGGACTAGCGGGAGAATTCTTCCACGAGCAGTACTTC. Residues: CASSNGLAGEFFHEQYF.

The chain links TRBV20-1 to TRBJ2-7; D is unresolved. The CDR3 is made up of 11 amino acids. Trimming took off 4 bases at V and 4 bases at J, with 8 bases between the two ends. CDR1 is DFQATT and CDR2 is SNEGSKA in the germline V gene (reference sequence). The CDR3, as DNA: TGCAGTGCTAACCCGACGTACGAGCAGTACTTC. Its protein product is CSANPTYEQYF.

This chain joins TRBV28 and TRBJ1-2; 9 bases agree with TRBD1. The CDR3 consists of 14 residues. Germline-derived CDR1 and CDR2 are MDHEN and SYDVKM. V lost 5 bases to trimming and J lost 4 bases; unmatched junction nucleotides: 5. CDR3 in amino acids: CASSPTGGIYGYTF. CDR3 DNA sequence: TGTGCCAGCAGTCCTACAGGGGGCATCTATGGCTACACCTTC.